This T cell receptor (beta chain) derives from a study of Ad26.COV2.S vaccination and SARS-CoV-2 variants. Study details: Trial arm assignment for the donor was COV1001 Ad26.COV2.S. In the study, Ad26.COV2.S was injected intramuscularly once, or twice 56 days apart.

Germline V lookup: CDR1 SGHAT, CDR2 FQNNGV. The CDR3 covers 17 residues. The V and J ends lost 5 bases and 0 bases respectively, with 17 bases between them. Treatment noted: approximately 18 received Ad26.COV2.S at low or high dose, single or two shots; several received placebo; per-sample allocation not given. Repertoires come from day 63 after the first vaccine or placebo injection. Sequencing used immunoSEQ multiplex PCR; TCRdb keeps in-frame clones, though not all of them. The sample includes fewer than 800,000 clones, roughly 90% of them seen just once. The TCR sequence derives from a person between 18 and 65 years old who received the Ad26.COV2.S COVID-19 vaccine or a placebo. Specimen: peripheral blood, collected in a trial of Ad26.COV2.S vaccine versus placebo. The chain has TRBV11-2 and TRBJ1-3, with a tentative D call TRBD1 (6 bases). The CDR3 here is CASSQGFYPSSGNTIYF. The DNA of the CDR3 is TGTGCCAGCAGCCAGGGGTTTTATCCCTCCTCTGGAAACACCATATATTTT.